Each of the 25 T cell receptor beta chains below was sequenced from the same sample in a study of T cells after yellow fever vaccination. TCRdb called the 5' RACE reads again in MiXCR, with one record for every CDR3 protein. Here the sample spans more than 45,000 distinct CDR3 sequences, approximately 6.1% being singletons. The starting material was PBMCs, either bulk or a sorted T-cell subset (CD4+, CD8+, memory, or dextramer-sorted; not recorded which), obtained on the day of the yellow fever booster vaccination. The receptors stem from a man aged 18 to 29 who received the YFV17D yellow fever vaccine.

This clonotype was counted between two and nine times. The V call is TRBV18, the J call TRBJ2-5; maybe TRBD1 (5 bases). V was trimmed by 4 bases and J by 0 bases, leaving 6 bases between them. This CDR3 has 13 amino acids. From germline, CDR1 is KGHSH and CDR2 LQKENI. The CDR3 loop is CASSLRDQETQYF. In DNA form, the CDR3 reads TGTGCCAGCTCACTCAGGGACCAAGAGACCCAGTACTTC.

This clonotype was detected many times. The chain combines TRBV4-3 with TRBJ2-3; no firm D call. This CDR3 spans 15 amino acids. The V gene lost 0 bases and the J gene lost 0 bases, with 7 bases spanning the gap. Germline lookup yields CDR1 LGHNA and CDR2 YSLEER. CDR3 in DNA: TGCGCCAGCAGCCAAGAAGGGCAGAGCACAGATACGCAGTATTTT. Encoded protein: CASSQEGQSTDTQYF.

This clonotype was seen a handful of times. The rearrangement joins TRBV5-1 to TRBJ2-1; D may match TRBD1 or TRBD2 (5 bases each). This CDR3 has 13 residues. V shed 7 bases and J shed 5 bases, with 13 bases lying between them. Germline CDR1 SGHRS, CDR2 YFSETQ. The CDR3, as DNA: TGCGCCAGCGGGGGTCTCAATAACAATGAGCAGTTCTTC. Its protein product is CASGGLNNNEQFF.

This clonotype was seen only a few times. This rearrangement joins TRBV7-9 to TRBJ1-1; 12 bases line up with TRBD1. CDR1 is SEHNR, CDR2 FQNEAQ, per germline (reference sequence). V gave up 0 bases and J gave up 4 bases; unmatched junction bases: 9. The CDR3 totals 18 residues. The CDR3 loop reads CASSLAGRDRGPGTEAFF. CDR3 coding DNA: TGTGCCAGCAGCTTAGCGGGCCGGGACAGGGGGCCGGGCACTGAAGCTTTCTTT. Looking up the rest from reference TRBV7-9 and TRBJ1-1 gives the full variable domain: DTGVSQNPRHKITKRGQNVTFRCDPISEHNRLYWYRQTLGQGPEFLTYFQNEAQLEKSRLLSDRFSAERPKGSFSTLEIQRTEQGDSAMYLCASSLAGRDRGPGTEAFFGQGTRLTVV.

This clonotype was counted many times. The rearrangement links TRBV21-1 to TRBJ1-1; the D segment call TRBD1 is taken from the table without a DNA check. TRBV21-1 has pseudogene status. The CDR3 consists of 17 residues. The CDR3 coding sequence is TGTGCCAGCAGCAAAGACCCTACCGGGACGGGGAACACTGAAGCTTTCTTT. This codes for CASSKDPTGTGNTEAFF.

This clonotype was recorded a few times. The V gene is TRBV29-1, the J gene TRBJ1-3; 8 nucleotides line up with TRBD1. Trimming cost V 2 bases and J 2 bases; bases outside gene matches: 2. Germline assignment: CDR1 SQVTM and CDR2 ANQGSEA. This CDR3 is built from 14 residues. The CDR3 here is CSVELQGAGNTIYF. CDR3 DNA sequence: TGCAGCGTTGAATTACAGGGGGCTGGAAACACCATATATTTT.

This clonotype occurred a few times. The chain is built from TRBV4-1 and TRBJ2-2, with D uncertain. CDR1 and CDR2 (germline): MGHRA, YSYEKL. V was cut by 2 bases and J by 0 bases, with 10 bases left in between. CDR3 length: 16 amino acids. This CDR3 is CASSQYIGTNTGELFF. The DNA for the CDR3 is TGCGCCAGCAGCCAATACATAGGGACGAACACCGGGGAGCTGTTTTTT.

The sample holds many counts of this clonotype. V and J are TRBV27 and TRBJ2-3; D call uncertain. The V end was cut by 3 bases, the J end by 4 bases, with 8 bases between. The CDR3 runs to 13 residues. The germline V gene encodes CDR1 MNHEY and CDR2 SMNVEV (reference sequence). The CDR3 is CASSFYNADTQYF. The CDR3 nucleotides read TGTGCCAGCAGTTTTTATAATGCAGATACGCAGTATTTT.

There are many counts of this clonotype. This chain joins TRBV5-6 and TRBJ2-7; D possibly corresponds to TRBD1 (6 bases). The CDR3 is 14 amino acids. Germline CDR1 reads SGHDT; CDR2 reads YYEEEE. With 2 bases removed from V and 3 bases from J, the gap between germline ends came to 12 bases. Written as DNA, the CDR3 is TGTGCCAGCAGCTTAACAGGGACCGTCTACGAGCAGTACGTC. Its translation is CASSLTGTVYEQYV.

There are a few counts of this clonotype. The gene calls are TRBV4-3 and TRBJ2-5; D not certain. The CDR3 extends over 14 amino acids. V gave up 2 bases and J gave up 0 bases, with 7 bases separating them. Germline V gene lookup returns CDR1 LGHNA and CDR2 YSLEER. For the CDR3, the DNA is TGCGCCAGCAGCCAACTCGATTACCAAGAGACCCAGTACTTC. It yields the protein CASSQLDYQETQYF.

This sequence joins TRBV7-2 and TRBJ2-5, with 8 bases matching TRBD2. The CDR3 spans 15 residues. Trimming removed 4 bases from V and 4 bases from J; junction bases left unmatched: 8. From germline, CDR1 is SGHTA and CDR2 FQGNSA. The CDR3 bases are TGTGCCAGCAGCTCGAGGCGGGGGGTGGTAGAGACCCAGTACTTC. It translates to CASSSRRGVVETQYF.

This clonotype appeared a few times. The gene calls are TRBV3-1 and TRBJ2-1, with 9 bases fitting TRBD1. Trimming removed 3 bases from V and 6 bases from J; junction bases left unmatched: 6. The germline CDR1 and CDR2 sequences are LGHDT and YNNKEL (reference sequence). The CDR3 covers 15 residues. The CDR3 loop reads CASSQGQGGFNEQFF. Written as DNA, the CDR3 is TGTGCCAGCAGCCAGGGACAGGGTGGTTTCAATGAGCAGTTCTTC.

This clonotype came up a few times. The rearrangement links TRBV11-2 to TRBJ1-2; D might be TRBD1 (5 bases). The germline CDR1 and CDR2 sequences are SGHAT and FQNNGV. CDR3 length: 14 amino acids. The V gene lost 1 base and the J gene lost 8 bases, with 14 bases spanning the gap. CDR3 in DNA: TGTGCCAGCAGCTTAGTTGCCGGGGGGGGAGGCTACACCTTC. It specifies CASSLVAGGGGYTF.

In the case of this clonotype: This could be a read error, since a much larger clone is one nucleotide away. The chain recombines TRBV5-1 with TRBJ2-5, with D perhaps TRBD1 (5 bases). The ends were cut back, 4 bases at V and 4 bases at J, with 8 bases in the middle. The germline gives CDR1 SGHRS, CDR2 YFSETQ. The CDR3 runs to 12 residues. As DNA, the CDR3 is TGCGCCAGCAGCAGGGGTAGAGAGACCCAGTACTTC. The encoded protein is CASSRGRETQYF.

A few counts support this clonotype. The chain links TRBV4-3 to TRBJ2-2; TRBD2 matches at 16 bases. V lost 2 bases and J lost 2; bases outside the gene matches: 11. CDR1 and CDR2 from the germline V gene are LGHNA and YSLEER. The CDR3 totals 21 residues. The CDR3 loop is CASSQPVTGLAGGQNTGELFF. The CDR3 DNA sequence: TGCGCCAGCAGCCAACCCGTGACGGGACTAGCGGGGGGGCAAAACACCGGGGAGCTGTTTTTT.

This clonotype occurred many times. This chain joins TRBV15 and TRBJ1-6, with no clear D. The CDR3 is 15 residues long. Germline CDR1 is LNHNV and CDR2 is YYDKDF (reference sequence). V lost 0 bases to trimming and J lost 9 bases, with 12 bases between them. The CDR3 nucleotides are TGTGCCACCAGCAGAGAGAGGGAAGGTGGTTCACCCCTCCACTTT. It codes for CATSREREGGSPLHF.

The J gene is TRBJ2-5, the V gene TRBV11-2; TRBD2 matches at 12 bases. Per germline, CDR1 SGHAT and CDR2 FQNNGV. V was pared by 1 base and J by 1 base, with 7 bases of the junction left unmatched. This CDR3 has 18 amino acids. The chain's CDR3 is CASSLGTSGEGGQETQYF. In DNA form, the CDR3 reads TGTGCCAGCAGCTTAGGGACTAGCGGGGAAGGGGGCCAAGAGACCCAGTACTTC.

This clonotype has ten or more counts. CDR3 residues: CASSDGLAGYGETQYF. CDR3 nucleotides: TGTGCCAGCAGCGACGGACTAGCGGGGTACGGGGAGACCCAGTACTTC. The V gene is TRBV5-5, the J gene TRBJ2-5; 12 bases are a match to TRBD2. Germline V gene sequence: CDR1 SGHKS, CDR2 YYEKEE (reference sequence). The CDR3 extends over 16 amino acids. V was pared by 4 bases and J by 5 bases, with 9 bases of the junction left unmatched.

The rearrangement uses TRBV12-3 or TRBV12-4 and TRBJ2-3; a weak D match, TRBD1 (5 bases). This CDR3 is 14 amino acids long. V was shortened by 5 bases and J by 2 bases, with 11 bases between the two germline ends. CDR3 in amino acids: CASSHRQFTDTQYF. The DNA of the CDR3 is TGTGCCAGCAGTCATCGACAGTTCACAGATACGCAGTATTTT.

This clonotype was seen repeatedly, ten times or more. This chain connects TRBV2 to TRBJ1-2; D is unclear. This CDR3 has 12 amino acids. The V gene lost 3 bases and the J gene lost 3 bases, with 5 bases spanning the gap. CDR1 is SNHLY and CDR2 is FYNNEI in the germline V gene. The DNA for the CDR3 is TGTGCCAGCAGTGAGCACGACTATGGCTACACCTTC. Its translation: CASSEHDYGYTF. The full variable domain, with the rest looked up from reference TRBV2 and TRBJ1-2, is EPEVTQTPSHQVTQMGQEVILRCVPISNHLYFYWYRQILGQKVEFLVSFYNNEISEKSEIFDDQFSVERPDGSNFTLKIRSTKLEDSAMYFCASSEHDYGYTFGSGTRLTVV.

The chain has TRBV7-9 and TRBJ2-2; D gene ambiguous. Deletions cut 5 bases from V and 4 bases from J, with 5 bases between. The germline gives CDR1 SEHNR, CDR2 FQNEAQ (reference sequence). This CDR3 is 12 amino acids long. Here the CDR3 DNA reads TGTGCCAGCAGCCGGAGCACCGGGGAGCTGTTTTTT. Translation: CASSRSTGELFF.

This clonotype was found many times. The J gene is TRBJ1-1, the V gene TRBV6-5, with TRBD1 as a possible D gene (6 bases). The CDR3 extends over 14 amino acids. V shed 6 bases and J shed 2 bases, with 13 bases lying between them. Germline CDR1 MNHEY, CDR2 SVGAGI. DNA of the CDR3: TGTGCCAGCAGGGAGACAGGACCTAACACTGAAGCTTTCTTT. Amino acid sequence: CASRETGPNTEAFF.

V and J are TRBV5-1 and TRBJ2-2, with TRBD2 matching 9 bases. The V gene end was trimmed by 0 bases and the J gene end by 7 bases; junction bases not matched to a gene: 4. From germline, CDR1 is SGHRS and CDR2 YFSETQ. The CDR3 is made up of 15 amino acids. The CDR3 coding sequence is TGCGCCAGCAGCTTGGAAGCTAGCGGGGTCGGGGAGCTGTTTTTT. This sequence encodes CASSLEASGVGELFF.

This rearrangement joins TRBV4-1 to TRBJ1-4; perhaps TRBD1 as D (5 bases). V gave up 1 base and J gave up 4 bases, with 10 bases separating them. This CDR3 is built from 15 residues. The germline V gene has CDR1 MGHRA and CDR2 YSYEKL. CDR3 bases: TGCGCCAGCAGCCAAGTGGGGGGGTTTAATGAAAAACTGTTTTTT. As protein: CASSQVGGFNEKLFF.

The genes are TRBV2 and TRBJ1-2; D might be TRBD1 (5 bases). The length of the CDR3 is 17 residues. Trimming cost V 3 bases and J 4 bases, with 21 bases left between them. Looked up from germline, CDR1 is SNHLY and CDR2 is FYNNEI. The CDR3 coding sequence is TGTGCCAGCAGTGAGTCTAGGGGATGGCAGACTCGCTATGGCTACACCTTC. It specifies CASSESRGWQTRYGYTF.